The clone carrying this TCR beta chain occurred many times. Original methodology: Reference gene primer amplification gave nucleated cell count estimates. This table comes from immunoSEQ multiplex PCR, and its TCRdb copy is limited to in-frame clones, with some not included. The DNA gave D and trimming, while V, J and clone size come from that table. The repertoire has fewer than 350,000 clones, around four fifths of them found once; the top ten carry approximately 4.1%. These data are taken from a study of blood T cell repertoires in COVID-19. Across the study: Samples of COVID-19 (acute and convalescent) were obtained from the United States, Italy and Spain. PBMCs, B-cell-depleted T cells, or T cells were the source of the cDNA or gDNA that made up the material.

The V end was cut by 4 bases, the J end by 5 bases, with 14 bases between. The CDR3 runs 14 residues. Germline lookup yields CDR1 SGHTA and CDR2 FQGNSA. The chain joins TRBV7-2 to TRBJ2-5, with a possible D match to TRBD2 (7 bases). Sequenced input: peripheral blood. The origin of this receptor is a woman between 45 and 60 years old with active or convalescent COVID-19. The CDR3 DNA reads as TGTGCCAGCAGCTACGGGGGGCTGGAGGAGACCCAGTACTTC. Translated, it gives CASSYGGLEETQYF. The variable domain in full, with the rest retrieved from reference TRBV7-2 and TRBJ2-5, is GAGVSQSPSNKVTEKGKDVELRCDPISGHTALYWYRQSLGQGLEFLIYFQGNSAPDKSGLPSDRFSAERTGGSVSTLTIQRTQQEDSAVYLCASSYGGLEETQYFGPGTRLLVL.